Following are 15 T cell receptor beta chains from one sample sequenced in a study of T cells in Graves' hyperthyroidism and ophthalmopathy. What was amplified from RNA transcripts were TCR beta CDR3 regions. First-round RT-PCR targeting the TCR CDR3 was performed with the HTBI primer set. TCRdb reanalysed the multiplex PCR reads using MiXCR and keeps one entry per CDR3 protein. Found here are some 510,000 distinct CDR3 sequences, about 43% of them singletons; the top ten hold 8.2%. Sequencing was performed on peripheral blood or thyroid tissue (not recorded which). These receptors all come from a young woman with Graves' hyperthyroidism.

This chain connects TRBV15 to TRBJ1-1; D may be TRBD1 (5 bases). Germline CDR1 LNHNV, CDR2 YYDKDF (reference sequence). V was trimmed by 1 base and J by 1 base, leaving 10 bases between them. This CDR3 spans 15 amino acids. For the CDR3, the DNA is TGTGCCACCAGCAGAGCTGGGGGGACGAACACTGAAGCTTTCTTT. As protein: CATSRAGGTNTEAFF. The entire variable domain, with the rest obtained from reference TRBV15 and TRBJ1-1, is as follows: DAMVIQNPRYQVTQFGKPVTLSCSQTLNHNVMYWYQQKSSQAPKLLFHYYDKDFNNEADTPDNFQSRRPNTSFCFLDIRSPGLGDTAMYLCATSRAGGTNTEAFFGQGTRLTVV.

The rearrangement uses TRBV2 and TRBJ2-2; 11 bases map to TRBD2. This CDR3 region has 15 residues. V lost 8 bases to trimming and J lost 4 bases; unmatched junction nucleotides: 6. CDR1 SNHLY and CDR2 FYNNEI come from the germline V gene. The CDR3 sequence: CASQAGLAGTGELFF. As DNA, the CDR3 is TGTGCCAGCCAAGCAGGACTAGCGGGCACCGGGGAGCTGTTTTTT.

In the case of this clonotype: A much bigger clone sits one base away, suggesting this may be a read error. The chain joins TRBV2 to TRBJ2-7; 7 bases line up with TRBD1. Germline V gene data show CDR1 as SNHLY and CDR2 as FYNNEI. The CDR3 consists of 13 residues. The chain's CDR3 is CAGSGQANYEQYF. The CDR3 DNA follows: TGTGCCGGCAGTGGACAGGCCAACTACGAGCAGTACTTC.

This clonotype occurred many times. The DNA of the CDR3 is TGCAGCGTCGGACGCGGGGGGAGCTCCTACGAGCAGTACTTC. It translates to CSVGRGGSSYEQYF. This rearrangement joins TRBV29-1 to TRBJ2-7, with 8 bases matching TRBD2. The CDR3 is 14 amino acids. Trimming cost V 6 bases and J 0 bases; bases outside gene matches: 7. From germline, CDR1 is SQVTM and CDR2 ANQGSEA.

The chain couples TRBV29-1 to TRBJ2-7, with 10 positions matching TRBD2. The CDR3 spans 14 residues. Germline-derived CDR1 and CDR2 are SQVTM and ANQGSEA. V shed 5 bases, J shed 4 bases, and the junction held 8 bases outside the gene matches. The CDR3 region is CSVRPSGRGYEQYF. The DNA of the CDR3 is TGCAGCGTTCGACCCAGCGGGAGGGGGTACGAGCAGTACTTC.

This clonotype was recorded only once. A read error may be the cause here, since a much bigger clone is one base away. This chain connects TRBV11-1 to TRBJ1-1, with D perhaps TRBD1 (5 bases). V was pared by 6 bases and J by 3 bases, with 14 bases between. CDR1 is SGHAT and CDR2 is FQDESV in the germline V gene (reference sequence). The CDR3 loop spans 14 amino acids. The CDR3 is CASRRDSEYTEAFF. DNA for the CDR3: TGTGCCAGCAGACGGGACTCCGAGTACACTGAAGCTTTCTTT.

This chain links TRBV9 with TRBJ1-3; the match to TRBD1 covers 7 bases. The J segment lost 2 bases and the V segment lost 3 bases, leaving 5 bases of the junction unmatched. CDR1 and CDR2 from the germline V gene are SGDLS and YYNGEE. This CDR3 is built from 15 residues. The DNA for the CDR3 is TGTGCCAGCAGCGCCGACAGGGATCCTGGAAACACCATATATTTT. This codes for CASSADRDPGNTIYF. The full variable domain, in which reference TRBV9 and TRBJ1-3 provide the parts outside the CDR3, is DSGVTQTPKHLITATGQRVTLRCSPRSGDLSVYWYQQSLDQGLQFLIQYYNGEERAKGNILERFSAQQFPDLHSELNLSSLELGDSALYFCASSADRDPGNTIYFGEGSWLTVV.

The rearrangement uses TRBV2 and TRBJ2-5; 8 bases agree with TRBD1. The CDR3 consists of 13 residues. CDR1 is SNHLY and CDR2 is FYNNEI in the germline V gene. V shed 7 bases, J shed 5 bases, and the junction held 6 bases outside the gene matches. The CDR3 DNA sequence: TGTGCCAGCATTGCAGGGGGCTATGAGACCCAGTACTTC. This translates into CASIAGGYETQYF. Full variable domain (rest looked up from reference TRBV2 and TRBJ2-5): EPEVTQTPSHQVTQMGQEVILRCVPISNHLYFYWYRQILGQKVEFLVSFYNNEISEKSEIFDDQFSVERPDGSNFTLKIRSTKLEDSAMYFCASIAGGYETQYFGPGTRLLVL.

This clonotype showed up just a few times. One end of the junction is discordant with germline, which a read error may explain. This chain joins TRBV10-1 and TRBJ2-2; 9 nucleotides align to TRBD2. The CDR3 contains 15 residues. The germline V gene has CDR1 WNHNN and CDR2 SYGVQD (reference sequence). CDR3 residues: CASSRLTSGTGELFF. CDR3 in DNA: TGTGCCAGCAGCCGACTGACTAGCGGCACCGGGGAGCTGTTTTTT.

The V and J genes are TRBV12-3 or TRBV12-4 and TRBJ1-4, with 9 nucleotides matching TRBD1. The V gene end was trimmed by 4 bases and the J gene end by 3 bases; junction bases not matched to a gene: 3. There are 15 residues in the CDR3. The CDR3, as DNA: TGTGCCAGCAGTTGGACAGGGGCAGCTAATGAAAAACTGTTTTTT. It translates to CASSWTGAANEKLFF.

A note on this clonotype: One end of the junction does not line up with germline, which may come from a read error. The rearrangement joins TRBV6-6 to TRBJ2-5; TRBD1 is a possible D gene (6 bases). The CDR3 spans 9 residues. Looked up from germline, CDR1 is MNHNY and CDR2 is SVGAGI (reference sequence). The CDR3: CASSCWTDF. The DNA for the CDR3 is TGTGCCAGCAGTTGTTGGACAGACTTC.

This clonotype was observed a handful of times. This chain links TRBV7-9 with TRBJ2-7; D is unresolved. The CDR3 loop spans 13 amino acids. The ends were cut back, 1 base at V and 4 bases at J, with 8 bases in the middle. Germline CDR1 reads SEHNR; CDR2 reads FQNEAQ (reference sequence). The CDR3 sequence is CASSLVSRYEQYF. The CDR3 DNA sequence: TGTGCCAGCAGCTTAGTAAGTCGGTACGAGCAGTACTTC.

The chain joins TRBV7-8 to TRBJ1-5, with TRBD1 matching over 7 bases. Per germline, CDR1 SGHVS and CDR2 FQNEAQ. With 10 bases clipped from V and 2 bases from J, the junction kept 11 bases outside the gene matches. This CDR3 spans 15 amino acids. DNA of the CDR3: TGTGCCAACCAACAGGGGTCATTCGGCAATCAGCCCCAGCATTTT. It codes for CANQQGSFGNQPQHF.

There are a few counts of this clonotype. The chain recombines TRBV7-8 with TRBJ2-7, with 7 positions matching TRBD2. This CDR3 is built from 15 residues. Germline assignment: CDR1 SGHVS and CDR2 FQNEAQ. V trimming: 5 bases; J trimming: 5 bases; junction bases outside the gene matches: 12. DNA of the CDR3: TGTGCCAGCAGCCCAATAGGGCGGGAGCGCCACGAGCAGTACTTC. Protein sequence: CASSPIGRERHEQYF.

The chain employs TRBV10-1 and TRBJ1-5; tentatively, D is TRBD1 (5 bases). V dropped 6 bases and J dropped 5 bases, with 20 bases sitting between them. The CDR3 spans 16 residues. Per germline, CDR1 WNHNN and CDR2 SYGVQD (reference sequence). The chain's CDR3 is CASSQLGRGDHQPQHF. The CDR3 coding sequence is TGCGCCAGCAGCCAATTGGGCAGAGGGGACCATCAGCCCCAGCATTTT.